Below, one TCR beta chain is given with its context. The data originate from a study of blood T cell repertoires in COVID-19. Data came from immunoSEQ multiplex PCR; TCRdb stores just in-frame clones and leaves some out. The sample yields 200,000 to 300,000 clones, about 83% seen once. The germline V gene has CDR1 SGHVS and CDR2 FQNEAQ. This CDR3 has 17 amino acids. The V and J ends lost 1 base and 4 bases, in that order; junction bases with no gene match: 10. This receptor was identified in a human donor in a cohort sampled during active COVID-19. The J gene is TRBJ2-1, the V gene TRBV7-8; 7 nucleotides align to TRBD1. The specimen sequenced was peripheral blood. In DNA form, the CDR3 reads TGTGCCAGCAGCTTAGAGCTGAGGGACAGCGTTTACAATGAGCAGTTCTTC. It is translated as CASSLELRDSVYNEQFF.